The 15 T cell receptor beta chains reported below all come from one sample, sequenced in a study of cytomegalovirus exposure and HLA in healthy donors. 13 Jbeta primers and 60 Vbeta primers were used for the PCR. TCRdb keeps only in-frame clones here, not all; method: immunoSEQ multiplex PCR. The table lists tens of thousands of clones. The material sequenced was PBMCs. The origin of the receptors is a young man in good health and CMV-seronegative.

The gene calls are TRBV5-1 and TRBJ2-7, with a tentative D call TRBD1 (5 bases). The length of the CDR3 is 15 residues. Looked up from germline, CDR1 is SGHRS and CDR2 is YFSETQ. The V and J ends lost 0 bases and 5 bases respectively, with 15 bases between them. The CDR3 is CASSLESAGRDEQYF. The CDR3 DNA reads as TGCGCCAGCAGCTTGGAGTCAGCAGGGCGCGACGAGCAGTACTTC.

The J gene is TRBJ2-7, the V gene TRBV15; tentative D call: TRBD2 (5 bases). V was pared by 3 bases and J by 3 bases, with 21 bases between. The germline V gene has CDR1 LNHNV and CDR2 YYDKDF (reference sequence). The CDR3 extends over 17 amino acids. CDR3 coding DNA: TGTGCCACCAGCAGGGAGGCAGTTTATGGACTTGACTACGAGCAGTACTTC. This sequence encodes CATSREAVYGLDYEQYF.

The V call is TRBV7-2, the J call TRBJ1-2; 7 bases are a match to TRBD1. This CDR3 has 14 amino acids. With 0 bases clipped from V and 5 bases from J, the junction kept 3 bases outside the gene matches. CDR1 SGHTA and CDR2 FQGNSA come from the germline V gene. The CDR3 nucleotides read TGTGCCAGCAGCTTAGCCGACAGGGTTTATGGCTACACCTTC. It is translated as CASSLADRVYGYTF.

V and J are TRBV6-1 and TRBJ1-1; 8 bases are shared with TRBD1. With V trimmed by 4 bases and J by 1 base, 8 bases remained unmatched. CDR3 length: 16 residues. Per germline, CDR1 MNHNS and CDR2 SASEGT. In DNA form, the CDR3 reads TGTGCCAGCAGTGTACAGGGGGGTGGAAGGAACACTGAAGCTTTCTTT. Its translation: CASSVQGGGRNTEAFF.

This chain uses TRBV2 with TRBJ2-7, with D possibly TRBD2 on 6 matching bases. The CDR3 contains 13 residues. The germline V gene encodes CDR1 SNHLY and CDR2 FYNNEI. V lost 7 bases and J 3 bases, leaving 13 bases between the germline ends. The CDR3 sequence is CASKSGLNYEQYF. As DNA, the CDR3 is TGTGCCAGCAAATCGGGACTGAACTACGAGCAGTACTTC.

The chain links TRBV15 to TRBJ1-5; maybe TRBD1 (6 bases). V gave up 1 base and J gave up 0 bases, with 13 bases separating them. CDR3 length equals 17 residues. CDR1 is LNHNV and CDR2 is YYDKDF in the germline V gene (reference sequence). CDR3 in DNA: TGTGCCACCAGCAGAGTACAGGGCCCCTATAGCAATCAGCCCCAGCATTTT. Translation gives CATSRVQGPYSNQPQHF.

This chain joins TRBV7-9 and TRBJ1-5; no firm D call. The CDR3 runs to 15 residues. Deletions cut 0 bases from V and 5 bases from J, with 11 bases between. Germline V CDR1 and CDR2: SEHNR, FQNEAQ (reference sequence). CDR3 in amino acids: CASSLAAGWDQPQHF. Here the CDR3 DNA reads TGTGCCAGCAGCTTAGCGGCGGGGTGGGATCAGCCCCAGCATTTT. Together with reference TRBV7-9 and TRBJ1-5, the CDR3 gives the full variable domain: DTGVSQNPRHKITKRGQNVTFRCDPISEHNRLYWYRQTLGQGPEFLTYFQNEAQLEKSRLLSDRFSAERPKGSFSTLEIQRTEQGDSAMYLCASSLAAGWDQPQHFGDGTRLSIL.

CDR3 nucleotide sequence: TGTGCCAGCAGCGTCGGGACTAGCGGGAGCCCCCTCTACGAGCAGTACTTC. Protein sequence: CASSVGTSGSPLYEQYF. This rearrangement joins TRBV7-8 to TRBJ2-7, with 14 positions matching TRBD2. The CDR3 consists of 17 residues. Germline V CDR1 and CDR2: SGHVS, FQNEAQ. The junction had 9 bases not matched to a gene; V was cut back by 5 bases and J by 3 bases.

CDR3 in DNA: TGTGCCAGCAGTTACCCAACTAGCGGCCAAGAGACCCAGTACTTC. As protein: CASSYPTSGQETQYF. The chain is built from TRBV6-5 and TRBJ2-5; 8 bases fit TRBD2. Germline trimming cut 2 bases from V and 1 base from J; bases unmatched to any gene: 3. This CDR3 is 15 amino acids long. Germline CDR1 is MNHEY and CDR2 is SVGAGI.

The CDR3 loop reads CASSQIRGLNYGYTF. The CDR3 DNA reads as TGCGCCAGCAGCCAGATCAGGGGGCTTAACTATGGCTACACCTTC. The chain couples TRBV4-3 to TRBJ1-2; 8 bases line up with TRBD1. Losses at the gene ends were 3 bases for V and 1 base for J; bases not matched to a gene: 4. Germline CDR1 is LGHNA and CDR2 is YSLEER. CDR3 length: 15 residues.

This rearrangement joins TRBV14 to TRBJ2-7; D is perhaps TRBD2 (5 bases). Trimming removed 3 bases from V and 0 bases from J, with 18 bases in between. The CDR3 extends over 17 amino acids. Per germline, CDR1 SGHDN and CDR2 FVKESK. The CDR3 protein is CASSQIPFRGSSYEQYF. The DNA for the CDR3 is TGTGCCAGCAGCCAGATTCCCTTTAGAGGGAGCTCCTACGAGCAGTACTTC.

The rearrangement links TRBV6-5 to TRBJ2-2; D gene ambiguous. The V end was cut by 8 bases, the J end by 5 bases, with 12 bases between. This CDR3 contains 13 residues. Germline V gene lookup returns CDR1 MNHEY and CDR2 SVGAGI. This CDR3 reads CASLGDGTGELFF. The CDR3 bases are TGTGCCAGCTTAGGAGACGGGACCGGGGAGCTGTTTTTT.

The chain recombines TRBV7-2 with TRBJ2-7; TRBD2 agrees at 7 bases. V shed 7 bases and J 0 bases; nucleotides not matched to a gene: 6. CDR3 length: 14 amino acids. Germline V lookup: CDR1 SGHTA, CDR2 FQGNSA. The DNA for the CDR3 is TGTGCCAGCAACAAGGGAGGGAGCTCCTACGAGCAGTACTTC. This sequence encodes CASNKGGSSYEQYF.

V gene TRBV19 combines with J gene TRBJ2-7, with 9 positions matching TRBD1. This CDR3 is built from 16 residues. Per the germline V gene, CDR1 is LNHDA and CDR2 is SQIVND (reference sequence). The V gene end was trimmed by 5 bases and the J gene end by 5 bases; junction bases not matched to a gene: 13. DNA of the CDR3: TGTGCCAGTAGTGCCGGGACAGGGCGTCGAGGGGACGAGCAGTACTTC. Protein sequence: CASSAGTGRRGDEQYF.

J is TRBJ2-1 and V is TRBV5-4; possibly TRBD2 for D (6 bases). Germline CDR1 SGHNT, CDR2 YYREEE (reference sequence). The CDR3 covers 15 residues. V was cut by 0 bases and J by 5 bases, with 12 bases left in between. CDR3 amino acids: CASSLERELNNEQFF. The CDR3 DNA sequence: TGTGCCAGCAGCTTGGAACGGGAGCTGAACAATGAGCAGTTCTTC.